This T cell receptor (beta chain) was sequenced in a study of regulatory T cells in long-lasting Graves disease. Overall study results and limits: Whereas new patients shared some 990 public clonotypes, persistent patients shared more, at 2,741. Segments TRBV28, TRBJ1-2 and TRBJ2-5 showed preferential usage in persistent disease.

Germline lookup yields CDR1 SNHLY and CDR2 FYNNEI. The CDR3 runs to 19 residues. The ends lost 7 bases at V and 2 bases at J; junction bases unmatched: 19. Stated time point: newly diagnosed GD, antithyroid drugs for less than 3 months. Extracted RNA from PBMCs served as the source of the TCR library. Combining iRepertoire HTBI primers with Arm-PCR of CDR3 regions, the authors built TCR beta libraries. TCRdb re-called the multiplex PCR reads with MiXCR, one entry per CDR3 protein. This sample has about 210,000 distinct CDR3 sequences, with roughly 19% found just once. This clonotype showed up many times. What it binds is unknown. These data were also reused for a study on T cells in Graves' hyperthyroidism and ophthalmopathy. That work contributes: Blood shared most expanded thyroid clonotypes above 0.001.

This clonotype was sampled from a woman in her 30s with Graves disease. The source material was peripheral blood mononuclear cells (PBMCs), sampled at new diagnosis, from a patient treated with antithyroid drugs. This rearrangement joins TRBV2 to TRBJ2-7; TRBD2 matches 11 bases. CDR3 region: CASKMYAGTSGTSAYEQYF. The CDR3 region has the DNA TGTGCCAGCAAAATGTATGCGGGGACTAGCGGAACAAGCGCCTACGAGCAGTACTTC.